Listed here are 21 T cell receptor beta chains from one sample, sequenced in a study of cytomegalovirus exposure and HLA in healthy donors. Measured with immunoSEQ multiplex PCR; TCRdb has only the in-frame clones, and not every one. The sample shows approximately 260,000 clones, 70% to 90% of them seen only once. The sequencing sample was made of PBMCs. These receptor sequences come from a woman younger than 30 in good health and CMV-seronegative.

This chain uses TRBV9 with TRBJ1-1; 7 bases are a match to TRBD1. Germline lookup yields CDR1 SGDLS and CDR2 YYNGEE. The CDR3 runs 16 residues. V lost 5 bases to trimming and J lost 0 bases; unmatched junction nucleotides: 10. CDR3 amino acids: CASSSGGQLVNTEAFF. In DNA form, the CDR3 reads TGTGCCAGCAGTTCCGGGGGACAGCTCGTGAACACTGAAGCTTTCTTT.

The V call is TRBV27, the J call TRBJ2-7; D might be TRBD2 (5 bases). In germline, CDR1 is MNHEY, CDR2 SMNVEV (reference sequence). V was shortened by 5 bases and J by 6 bases, with 14 bases between the two germline ends. The CDR3 is 13 residues long. The CDR3 loop reads CASSTRAPGEQYF. The CDR3 coding sequence is TGTGCCAGCAGTACTAGAGCGCCGGGCGAGCAGTACTTC.

The V call is TRBV6-4, the J call TRBJ1-2; 9 bases agree with TRBD1. The V gene's germline CDR1 is MRHNA and CDR2 SNTAGT. CDR3 size: 14 residues. Trimming cost V 5 bases and J 4 bases; bases outside gene matches: 5. The CDR3 DNA reads TGTGCCAGCAGTCCGGGACAGGGTCCCTATGGCTACACCTTC. It translates to CASSPGQGPYGYTF.

V gene TRBV15 combines with J gene TRBJ2-7; TRBD1 matches 9 bases. V lost 0 bases, J lost 1 base, and 4 bases stayed unmatched. Germline V gene sequence: CDR1 LNHNV, CDR2 YYDKDF (reference sequence). The CDR3 spans 16 residues. The CDR3 coding sequence is TGTGCCACCAGCAGAGATAGAGGACAGGGGTCCTACGAGCAGTACTTC. It is translated as CATSRDRGQGSYEQYF.

In its sample, this clone was seen once. The CDR3 reads CSVRTSGAQDTQYF. The CDR3 coding sequence is TGCAGCGTTCGGACTAGCGGGGCTCAAGATACGCAGTATTTT. This chain joins TRBV29-1 and TRBJ2-3; TRBD2 aligns across 12 bases. V dropped 5 bases and J dropped 5; count of bases not matched to a gene: 5. This CDR3 has 14 amino acids. Germline V CDR1 and CDR2: SQVTM, ANQGSEA.

In this sample, this clone turned up once. The J gene is TRBJ2-7, the V gene TRBV19; TRBD1 aligns across 9 bases. The germline CDR1 and CDR2 sequences are LNHDA and SQIVND (reference sequence). This CDR3 comprises 14 residues. V lost 10 bases, J lost 2 bases, and 9 bases stayed unmatched. The CDR3 DNA reads as TGTGCCACCACTCCGGGACAGGGCCCCTACGAGCAGTACTTC. The encoded protein is CATTPGQGPYEQYF.

The genes are TRBV5-1 and TRBJ2-3; the match to TRBD2 covers 12 bases. Germline lookup yields CDR1 SGHRS and CDR2 YFSETQ. The CDR3 consists of 15 residues. V was pared by 4 bases and J by 6 bases, with 6 bases of the junction left unmatched. This CDR3 reads CASSRLAGEVDTQYF. In nucleotides, the CDR3 is TGCGCCAGCAGCCGACTAGCGGGAGAGGTGGATACGCAGTATTTT.

This clone has just one count. This chain joins TRBV5-1 and TRBJ2-5, with D uncertain. Germline loops: CDR1 SGHRS, CDR2 YFSETQ. Between the trimmed V and J ends, which lost 0 bases and 2 bases, there was a span of 8 bases. CDR3 size: 14 residues. CDR3 region: CASSLAGNQETQYF. The CDR3 region has the DNA TGCGCCAGCAGCTTGGCAGGAAATCAAGAGACCCAGTACTTC.

J is TRBJ2-5 and V is TRBV7-2; a weak D match, TRBD1 (6 bases). CDR3 size: 13 residues. V lost 5 bases to trimming and J lost 9 bases, with 16 bases between them. Germline-derived CDR1 and CDR2 are SGHTA and FQGNSA. The DNA of the CDR3 is TGTGCCAGCAGCCCCTCGGACAGCTTAGCCCAGTACTTC. Translating gives CASSPSDSLAQYF.

The CDR3 region is CASSLGTGGRYEQYF. DNA for the CDR3: TGCGCCAGCAGCCTCGGGACAGGGGGTAGGTACGAGCAGTACTTC. The chain couples TRBV5-1 to TRBJ2-7; 11 bases map to TRBD1. After removal of 4 bases from V and 4 bases from J, the junction contained 7 bases not matched to a gene. The CDR3 length is 15 residues. Per germline, CDR1 SGHRS and CDR2 YFSETQ.

The chain links TRBV12-5 to TRBJ1-5; 8 bases match TRBD1. The germline V gene encodes CDR1 LGHNT and CDR2 FRNRAP. V trimming: 1 base; J trimming: 8 bases; junction bases outside the gene matches: 4. This CDR3 region has 14 residues. CDR3 residues: CASGLGQGREPQHF. The CDR3 coding sequence is TGTGCTAGTGGTTTGGGACAGGGGAGGGAGCCCCAGCATTTT.

This chain joins TRBV2 and TRBJ2-4; 8 bases are a match to TRBD1. The germline CDR1 and CDR2 sequences are SNHLY and FYNNEI. This CDR3 has 13 residues. The V segment lost 6 bases and the J segment 8 bases; nucleotides outside the gene matches: 6. CDR3 in amino acids: CASRADRADIQYF. Written as DNA, the CDR3 is TGTGCCAGCAGAGCGGACAGGGCGGACATTCAGTACTTC.

This clone came up a few times. This chain links TRBV28 with TRBJ2-1; TRBD1 matches 11 bases. This CDR3 region has 14 residues. Trimming cost V 6 bases and J 9 bases; bases outside gene matches: 7. From germline, CDR1 is MDHEN and CDR2 SYDVKM. The chain's CDR3 is CASSYGQGASEQFF. In DNA, the CDR3 is TGTGCCAGCAGCTATGGACAGGGGGCAAGTGAGCAGTTCTTC.

This clone turned up a few times. In DNA form, the CDR3 reads TGTGCCGGAGGGACCTCCCTCTCCTACGAGCAGTACTTC. Amino acid sequence: CAGGTSLSYEQYF. The V call is TRBV6-1, the J call TRBJ2-7, with D tentatively TRBD2 (6 bases). The ends were cut back, 11 bases at V and 0 bases at J, with 14 bases in the middle. The CDR3 contains 13 residues. CDR1 is MNHNS, CDR2 SASEGT, per germline.

The chain employs TRBV12-5 and TRBJ2-7; D is possibly TRBD1 (6 bases). With 6 bases removed from V and 2 bases from J, the gap between germline ends came to 14 bases. CDR3 length equals 14 residues. From germline, CDR1 is LGHNT and CDR2 FRNRAP. The CDR3 bases are TGTGCTAGTGGCCCCGGGACAAACCCCTACGAGCAGTACTTC. This codes for CASGPGTNPYEQYF.

The chain links TRBV19 to TRBJ2-1, with TRBD1 identical over 7 bases. The CDR3 is 15 amino acids. In germline, CDR1 is LNHDA, CDR2 SQIVND (reference sequence). After removal of 3 bases from V and 8 bases from J, the junction contained 10 bases not matched to a gene. DNA of the CDR3: TGTGCCAGTAGTATGGGCAGGGGGTCTTTCCATGAGCAGTTCTTC. This encodes CASSMGRGSFHEQFF.

The V call is TRBV6-5, the J call TRBJ1-2; D is possibly TRBD1 (5 bases). Trimming cost V 3 bases and J 7 bases, with 18 bases left between them. Germline lookup yields CDR1 MNHEY and CDR2 SVGAGI. The CDR3 totals 15 residues. Here the CDR3 reads CASSYQYSGKGGYTF. CDR3 nucleotides: TGTGCCAGCAGTTATCAGTATTCAGGGAAGGGTGGCTACACCTTC.

The CDR3 DNA reads TGTGCCAGCTCACCGACAGACTCTGGGGCCAACGTCCTGACTTTC. This translates into CASSPTDSGANVLTF. This chain joins TRBV18 and TRBJ2-6; TRBD1 is a possible D gene (5 bases). Per the germline V gene, CDR1 is KGHSH and CDR2 is LQKENI. With 3 bases removed from V and 0 bases from J, the gap between germline ends came to 6 bases. The CDR3 length is 15 residues.

Here the CDR3 reads CASSLTGYQPQHF. The CDR3, as DNA: TGTGCCAGCAGCTTAACAGGGTATCAGCCCCAGCATTTT. This chain joins TRBV7-9 and TRBJ1-5, with TRBD1 as a possible D gene (6 bases). The CDR3 runs 13 residues. The germline CDR1 and CDR2 sequences are SEHNR and FQNEAQ (reference sequence). V gave up 2 bases and J gave up 5 bases, with 7 bases separating them.

This clone turned up a few times. Germline is not matched at one junction end, which may reflect a read error. CDR3 bases: TGTGCCAGCAGTGAATCAGGGCACAGGGATAAACATTTT. Translating it yields CASSESGHRDKHF. The V gene is TRBV25-1, the J gene TRBJ1-3; D is perhaps TRBD1 (6 bases). CDR1 and CDR2 (germline): MGHDK, SYGVNS. The CDR3 contains 13 residues. The full variable domain, in which reference TRBV25-1 and TRBJ1-3 provide the parts outside the CDR3, is EADIYQTPRYLVIGTGKKITLECSQTMGHDKMYWYQQDPGMELHLIHYSYGVNSTEKGDLSSESTVSRIRTEHFPLTLESARPSHTSQYLCASSESGHRDKHFGEGSWLTVV.

The chain couples TRBV11-3 to TRBJ2-3; D is perhaps TRBD2 (6 bases). Trimming took 5 bases from V and 2 from J, leaving 14 bases between them. The CDR3 runs to 15 residues. CDR1 and CDR2 from the germline V gene are SGHNT and YENEEA. CDR3 DNA sequence: TGTGCCAGCAGCGCGGGACCCGGGGACACAGATACGCAGTATTTT. The encoded protein is CASSAGPGDTDTQYF.